This TCR beta chain was captured by sequencing in a study of CD8 T cells in Susac syndrome. CD8+ and CD4+ T cells circulating in blood were sequenced for TCR beta. Both CD4+ and CD8+ T cells were negatively isolated, and TEMRA cells underwent FACS enrichment. Roughly 0.45 to 1 ug RNA was reverse transcribed with random hexamers. The CDR3 of TCR beta was amplified by immunoSEQ multiplex PCR across 54 Vbeta and 13 Jbeta. TCRdb used MiXCR to reprocess the immunoSEQ multiplex PCR reads, holding one entry per CDR3 protein. The table shows over 95,000 distinct CDR3 sequences, with less than 95% occurring only once. The V end lost 11 bases, the J end lost 5 bases, and 16 bases lay between the germline ends. This CDR3 spans 13 amino acids. Germline V gene lookup returns CDR1 LNHDA and CDR2 SQIVND (reference sequence).

The sequenced sample was CD8+ T cells from PBMCs. This clonotype was obtained from a human donor in good health. The rearrangement joins TRBV19 to TRBJ2-1, with D perhaps given as TRBD1 or TRBD2 (5 bases each). The CDR3 DNA follows: TGTGCCGTGGGACGGTCGAGGGACAATGAGCAGTTCTTC. This translates into CAVGRSRDNEQFF.